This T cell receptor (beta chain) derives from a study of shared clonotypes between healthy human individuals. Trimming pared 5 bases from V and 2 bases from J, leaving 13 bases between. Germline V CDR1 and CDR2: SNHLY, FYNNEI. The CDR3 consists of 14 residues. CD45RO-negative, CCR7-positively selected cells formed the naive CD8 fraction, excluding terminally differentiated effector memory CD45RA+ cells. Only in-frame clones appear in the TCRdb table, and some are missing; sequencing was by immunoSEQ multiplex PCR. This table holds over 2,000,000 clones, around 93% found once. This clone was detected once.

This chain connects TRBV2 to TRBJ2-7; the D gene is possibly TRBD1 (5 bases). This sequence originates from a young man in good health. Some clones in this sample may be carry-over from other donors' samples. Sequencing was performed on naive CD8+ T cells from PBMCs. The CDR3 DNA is TGTGCCAGCAGTCCCTCAAGACAGCCCTACGAGCAGTACTTC. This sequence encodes CASSPSRQPYEQYF.